This T cell receptor beta chain was sequenced during a study of T cell responses to AZD1222 COVID-19 vaccine. Germline V gene sequence: CDR1 DFQATT, CDR2 SNEGSKA (reference sequence). CDR3 length equals 17 residues. Trimming removed 3 bases from V and 1 base from J, with 21 bases in between. Assay used: immunoSEQ multiplex PCR; TCRdb lists only in-frame clones, some missing. The data contain about 53,000 clones, roughly 90% of them seen just once; the ten biggest clones take up less than 3%. Pooled in the analysis were second doses at about 4 or about 12 weeks. In regard to this clone: Antigen specificity is unknown.

Notes on the study in general: Donors skewed white British and female; clonal diversity was possibly underestimated.

The sequence derives from an adult who received the AZD1222 COVID-19 vaccine. Sequencing used peripheral blood, obtained 28 days after the second AZD1222 dose. V usage is TRBV20-1 and J usage is TRBJ2-5; no firm D call. Written as DNA, the CDR3 is TGCAGTGCTAGTTTGGGCACTGTAGGCACTTTCCAAGAGACCCAGTACTTC. Its translation: CSASLGTVGTFQETQYF.